The rows below give T cell receptor beta chains drawn from one sample of a study of regulatory T cells in long-lasting Graves disease. Each CDR3 protein is one row after TCRdb ran MiXCR on the multiplex PCR reads. The sample contains roughly 560,000 distinct CDR3 sequences, roughly 16% of which appear only once. These sequences were also reported in another study, on T cells in Graves' hyperthyroidism and ophthalmopathy.

Sample: peripheral blood mononuclear cells (PBMCs), taken at new diagnosis, from a patient treated with antithyroid drugs. The receptor set was obtained from a woman aged 35-65 years with Graves disease. Each CDR3 is given with its conserved first and last residue. D genes are given only for firm matches. Clone size appears in some rows only: once, few, many, or a class for an expanded clone.

v_gene: TRBV28
abundance: NA
d_gene: NA
j_gene: TRBJ2-7
CDR3nt: TGTGCCAGCAGTGGGGCCGACGAGCAGTACTTC
CDR3aa: CASSGADEQYF

v_gene: TRBV3-1
abundance: few
d_gene: NA
j_gene: TRBJ1-5
CDR3nt: TGTGCCAGCAGCCAAGGTTCTAATGCGGGTCAGCCCCAGCATTTT
CDR3aa: CASSQGSNAGQPQHF

v_gene: TRBV19
abundance: NA
d_gene: NA
j_gene: TRBJ1-6
CDR3nt: TGTGCCAGTAGTTACAATGGGGGGGGGTATTCACCCCTCCACTTT
CDR3aa: CASSYNGGGYSPLHF

v_gene: TRBV2
abundance: many
d_gene: TRBD1
j_gene: TRBJ1-6
CDR3nt: TGTGCCAGCAGCGGTCAGGGGGCTTATAATTCACCCCTCCACTTT
CDR3aa: CASSGQGAYNSPLHF

v_gene: TRBV28
abundance: many
d_gene: NA
j_gene: TRBJ1-6
CDR3nt: TGTGCCAGCAGTCACGGGCAGGCTAATTCACCCCTCCACTTT
CDR3aa: CASSHGQANSPLHF

v_gene: TRBV6-1
abundance: many
d_gene: TRBD1
j_gene: TRBJ1-1
CDR3nt: TGTGCCAGCAGCGGGACAGTGAACACTGAAGCTTTCTTT
CDR3aa: CASSGTVNTEAFF

v_gene: TRBV5-1
abundance: many
d_gene: NA
j_gene: TRBJ1-1
CDR3nt: TGCGCCAGCACCCCGGGAGGGGAGCGCACTGAAGCTTTCTTT
CDR3aa: CASTPGGERTEAFF

v_gene: TRBV15
abundance: NA
d_gene: NA
j_gene: TRBJ1-1
CDR3nt: TGTGCCACCAGCGCGGAAGTTTTGAACACTGAAGCTTTCTTT
CDR3aa: CATSAEVLNTEAFF

v_gene: TRBV18
abundance: many
d_gene: NA
j_gene: TRBJ2-3
CDR3nt: TGTGCCAGCTCACCTCGGGACGGGAGCACAGATACGCAGTATTTT
CDR3aa: CASSPRDGSTDTQYF

v_gene: TRBV5-1
abundance: NA
d_gene: NA
j_gene: TRBJ2-3
CDR3nt: TGCGCCAGCAGCTTGGCCGGAAAAAGCACAGATACGCAGTATTTT
CDR3aa: CASSLAGKSTDTQYF

v_gene: TRBV6-1
abundance: NA
d_gene: NA
j_gene: TRBJ1-2
CDR3nt: TGTGCCAGCACCGACCGGGACGGCGGGGTCTACACCTTC
CDR3aa: CASTDRDGGVYTF

v_gene: TRBV7-9
abundance: few
d_gene: NA
j_gene: TRBJ2-7
CDR3nt: TGTGCCAGCAGCGCTACAGGGTCCCGGGGCTACGAGCAGTACTTC
CDR3aa: CASSATGSRGYEQYF

v_gene: TRBV28
abundance: many
d_gene: NA
j_gene: TRBJ1-2
CDR3nt: TGTGCCAGCAGTCCCCCGGGTGAAAGGTCACATAAAGATGGCTACACCTTC
CDR3aa: CASSPPGERSHKDGYTF

v_gene: TRBV2
abundance: many
d_gene: TRBD2
j_gene: TRBJ2-5
CDR3nt: TGTGCCAGCAGCGAAGGACTAGCGGGGAGGGAGACCCAGTACTTC
CDR3aa: CASSEGLAGRETQYF

v_gene: TRBV3-1
abundance: many
d_gene: TRBD1
j_gene: TRBJ1-4
CDR3nt: TGTGCCAGCAGCCAAGATTGGCAACAGGGGGAAGAAAAACTGTTTTTT
CDR3aa: CASSQDWQQGEEKLFF

v_gene: TRBV10-3
abundance: NA
d_gene: NA
j_gene: TRBJ1-3
CDR3nt: TGTGCCATCAATGGGGGTCCTGGAAACACCATATATTTT
CDR3aa: CAINGGPGNTIYF

v_gene: TRBV5-5
abundance: many
d_gene: NA
j_gene: TRBJ1-6
CDR3nt: TGTGCCAGCAGCTTGGGACTTACAGACCCTTCACCCCTCCACTTT
CDR3aa: CASSLGLTDPSPLHF

v_gene: TRBV5-1
abundance: NA
d_gene: NA
j_gene: TRBJ2-5
CDR3nt: TGCGCCAGCAGCCCAGGACGGCTCCAAGAGACCCAGTACTTC
CDR3aa: CASSPGRLQETQYF

v_gene: TRBV5-1
abundance: many
d_gene: TRBD2
j_gene: TRBJ2-3
CDR3nt: TGCGCCAGCAGCTCTCGGACTAGCGGGGGCACAGATACGCAGTATTTT
CDR3aa: CASSSRTSGGTDTQYF

v_gene: TRBV6-5
abundance: many
d_gene: NA
j_gene: TRBJ2-5
CDR3nt: TGTGCCAGCAGTTACTCCGGGGGCCTACAAGAGACCCAGTACTTC
CDR3aa: CASSYSGGLQETQYF

v_gene: TRBV12-3/TRBV12-4
abundance: few
d_gene: NA
j_gene: TRBJ2-2
CDR3nt: TGTGCCAGCAGTTCCCCTAGCTGGTATCCGGGGACCGGGGAGCTGTTTTTT
CDR3aa: CASSSPSWYPGTGELFF

v_gene: TRBV7-8
abundance: NA
d_gene: TRBD2
j_gene: TRBJ2-2
CDR3nt: TGTGCCAGCAGTCGAAGCGGGGGGGCAATCGGGGAGCTGTTTTTT
CDR3aa: CASSRSGGAIGELFF

v_gene: TRBV28
abundance: many
d_gene: TRBD1
j_gene: TRBJ1-5
CDR3nt: TGTGCCAGCAGAGGGACAGGGTTAATTCAGCCCCAGCATTTT
CDR3aa: CASRGTGLIQPQHF

v_gene: TRBV12-3/TRBV12-4
abundance: many
d_gene: NA
j_gene: TRBJ1-1
CDR3nt: TGTGCCAGCAGTACTACAAGCACTGAAGCTTTCTTT
CDR3aa: CASSTTSTEAFF

v_gene: TRBV10-3
abundance: NA
d_gene: NA
j_gene: TRBJ1-2
CDR3nt: TGTGCCATCAGCCCGGGCAGCCAGGCGGGTGGCTACACCTTC
CDR3aa: CAISPGSQAGGYTF

v_gene: TRBV4-1
abundance: NA
d_gene: NA
j_gene: TRBJ2-7
CDR3nt: TGCGCCAGCAGCCTTCCGAGGGGGGGCGAGCAGTACTTC
CDR3aa: CASSLPRGGEQYF

v_gene: TRBV7-9
abundance: many
d_gene: NA
j_gene: TRBJ2-3
CDR3nt: TGTGCCAGCAGCTCGTGGCACACAGATACGCAGTATTTT
CDR3aa: CASSSWHTDTQYF

v_gene: TRBV12-3/TRBV12-4
abundance: many
d_gene: NA
j_gene: TRBJ2-3
CDR3nt: TGTGCCAGCAGTCTCACAGCCCCCACAGATACGCAGTATTTT
CDR3aa: CASSLTAPTDTQYF